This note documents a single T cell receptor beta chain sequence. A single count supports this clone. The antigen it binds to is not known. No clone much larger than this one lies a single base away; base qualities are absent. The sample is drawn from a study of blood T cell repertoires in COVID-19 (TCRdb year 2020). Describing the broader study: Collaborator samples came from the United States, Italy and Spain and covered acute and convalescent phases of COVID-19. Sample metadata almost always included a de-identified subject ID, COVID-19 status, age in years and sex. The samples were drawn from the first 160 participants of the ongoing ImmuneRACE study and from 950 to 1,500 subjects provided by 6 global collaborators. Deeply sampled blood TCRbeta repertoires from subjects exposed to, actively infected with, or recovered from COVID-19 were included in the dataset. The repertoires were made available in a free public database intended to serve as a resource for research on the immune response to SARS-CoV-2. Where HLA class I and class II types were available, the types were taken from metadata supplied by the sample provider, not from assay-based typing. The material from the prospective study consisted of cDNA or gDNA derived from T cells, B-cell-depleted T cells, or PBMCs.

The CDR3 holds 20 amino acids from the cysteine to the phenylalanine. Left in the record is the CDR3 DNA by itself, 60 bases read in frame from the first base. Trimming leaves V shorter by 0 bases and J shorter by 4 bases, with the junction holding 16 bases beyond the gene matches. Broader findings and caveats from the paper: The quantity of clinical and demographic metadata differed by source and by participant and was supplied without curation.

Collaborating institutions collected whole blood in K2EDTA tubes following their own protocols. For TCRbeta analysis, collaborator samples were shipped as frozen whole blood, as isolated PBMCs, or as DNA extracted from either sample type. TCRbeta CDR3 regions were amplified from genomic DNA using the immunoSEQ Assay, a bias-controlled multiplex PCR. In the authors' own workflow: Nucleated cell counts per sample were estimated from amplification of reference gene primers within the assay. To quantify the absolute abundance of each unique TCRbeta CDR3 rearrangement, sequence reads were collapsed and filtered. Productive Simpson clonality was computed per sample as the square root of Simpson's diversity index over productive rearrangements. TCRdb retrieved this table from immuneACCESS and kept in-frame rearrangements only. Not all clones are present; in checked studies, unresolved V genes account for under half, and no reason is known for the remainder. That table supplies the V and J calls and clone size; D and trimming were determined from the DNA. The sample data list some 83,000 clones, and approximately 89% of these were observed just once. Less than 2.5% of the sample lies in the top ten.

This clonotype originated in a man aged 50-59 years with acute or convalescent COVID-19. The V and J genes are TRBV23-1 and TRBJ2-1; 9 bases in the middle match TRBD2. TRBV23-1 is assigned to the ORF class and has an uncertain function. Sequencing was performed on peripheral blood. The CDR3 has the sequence CASSQSRVAGVSPFYNEQFF. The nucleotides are TGCGCCAGCAGTCAATCGAGGGTAGCGGGAGTAAGCCCTTTTTACAATGAGCAGTTCTTC.